Presented here are 23 T cell receptor beta chains from one specimen sequenced in a study of cytomegalovirus exposure and HLA in healthy donors. The assay was immunoSEQ multiplex PCR, and TCRdb's table has in-frame clones only and misses some. The sample contains about 190,000 clones, about 80% of which appear only once. Sequenced sample: PBMCs. All receptors come from a man younger than 30 in good health and CMV-seropositive.

The chain couples TRBV7-2 to TRBJ2-7, with 10 bases matching TRBD2. Per germline, CDR1 SGHTA and CDR2 FQGNSA. After removal of 5 bases from V and 4 bases from J, the junction contained 5 bases not matched to a gene. CDR3 length: 14 amino acids. CDR3 nucleotides: TGTGCCAGCAGCCCCGGACTAGCGGAGTACGAGCAGTACTTC. Translation: CASSPGLAEYEQYF.

This chain connects TRBV11-2 to TRBJ1-2, with D possibly matching TRBD1 (5 bases). Trimming stripped 1 base from V and 8 bases from J, with 14 bases between. CDR3 size: 14 residues. Germline CDR1 SGHAT, CDR2 FQNNGV. The CDR3, as DNA: TGTGCCAGCAGCTTAGCGGCCGGGGGAAGCGGCTACACCTTC. It specifies CASSLAAGGSGYTF.

The gene calls are TRBV6-1 and TRBJ2-7; the D gene is possibly TRBD2 (7 bases). Germline V gene lookup returns CDR1 MNHNS and CDR2 SASEGT. The CDR3 extends over 15 amino acids. Trimming cost V 7 bases and J 4 bases, with 20 bases left between them. The CDR3 nucleotides are TGTGCCAGCACCATCCAACAGGGAGGGTTTTACGAGCAGTACTTC. As protein: CASTIQQGGFYEQYF.

The chain combines TRBV27 with TRBJ2-7; D may be TRBD2 (5 bases). Trimming took 5 bases from V and 0 from J, leaving 11 bases between them. Germline values: CDR1 MNHEY, CDR2 SMNVEV (reference sequence). The CDR3 is 14 amino acids. CDR3 loop: CASSRTSASYEQYF. For the CDR3, the DNA is TGTGCCAGCAGTCGAACTAGTGCCTCCTACGAGCAGTACTTC.

The chain combines TRBV6-8 with TRBJ2-3; the match to TRBD2 covers 10 bases. The CDR3 covers 16 residues. Losses at the gene ends were 6 bases for V and 8 bases for J; bases not matched to a gene: 14. The germline CDR1 and CDR2 sequences are MNHGY and SAAAGT. CDR3 bases: TGTGCCAGCAGGGGGGGAGGGGAGCGGGAGGGGGGTACGCAGTATTTT. It codes for CASRGGGEREGGTQYF.

This chain links TRBV9 with TRBJ2-7; 9 bases align to TRBD2. With V trimmed by 0 bases and J by 7 bases, 11 bases remained unmatched. Germline assignment: CDR1 SGDLS and CDR2 YYNGEE. The CDR3 covers 16 residues. The CDR3 sequence: CASSVVDSGRLGEQYF. CDR3 DNA: TGTGCCAGCAGCGTAGTCGATAGCGGGAGATTGGGGGAGCAGTACTTC.

CDR3 sequence: CASSPNRGRNYGYTF. The CDR3 DNA follows: TGTGCCAGCAGCCCCAACAGGGGGCGGAACTATGGCTACACCTTC. The rearrangement links TRBV7-2 to TRBJ1-2; 9 bases line up with TRBD1. V shed 5 bases and J 2 bases; nucleotides not matched to a gene: 6. CDR1 is SGHTA and CDR2 is FQGNSA in the germline V gene. The CDR3 spans 15 residues. Combining the CDR3 with reference TRBV7-2 and TRBJ1-2 gives the whole variable domain GAGVSQSPSNKVTEKGKDVELRCDPISGHTALYWYRQSLGQGLEFLIYFQGNSAPDKSGLPSDRFSAERTGGSVSTLTIQRTQQEDSAVYLCASSPNRGRNYGYTFGSGTRLTVV.

The J gene is TRBJ2-3, the V gene TRBV27; 15 nucleotides align to TRBD2. V shed 7 bases and J 6 bases; nucleotides not matched to a gene: 5. In germline, CDR1 is MNHEY, CDR2 SMNVEV (reference sequence). The CDR3 runs 15 residues. The CDR3 DNA reads TGTGCCAGCACTGGACTAGCGGGAGGGAGGGATACGCAGTATTTT. This sequence encodes CASTGLAGGRDTQYF.

As concerns this clone: Additional DNA sequences in this sample encode the identical CDR3. This sequence joins TRBV15 and TRBJ2-7; TRBD2 aligns across 10 bases. The length of the CDR3 is 16 residues. The germline V gene has CDR1 LNHNV and CDR2 YYDKDF (reference sequence). V lost 0 bases to trimming and J lost 3 bases; unmatched junction nucleotides: 5. Here the CDR3 DNA reads TGTGCCACCAGCAGAGACGGGGCTAGCGGGAGCTACGAGCAGTACTTC. Amino acids: CATSRDGASGSYEQYF.

A remark on this clone: Germline is not matched at one junction end, which may reflect a read error. The V gene is TRBV28, the J gene TRBJ1-2, with a weak D call TRBD1 (6 bases). The length of the CDR3 is 11 residues. Germline-derived CDR1 and CDR2 are MDHEN and SYDVKM. The CDR3 protein is CASSTGIKYAF. CDR3 DNA: TGTGCCAGCTCGACAGGAATAAAGTACGCCTTC.

The chain links TRBV11-3 to TRBJ1-1, with D hard to call. Germline-derived CDR1 and CDR2 are SGHNT and YENEEA. The germline V and J ends were trimmed by 4 bases and 4 bases, with 7 bases remaining between them. CDR3 length equals 12 residues. CDR3 coding DNA: TGTGCCAGCAGCTCCTCTAGCACTGAAGCTTTCTTT. Amino acids: CASSSSSTEAFF.

This sequence joins TRBV28 and TRBJ1-5; no reliable D call. Germline loops: CDR1 MDHEN, CDR2 SYDVKM. The CDR3 is 16 amino acids. Trimming left V 5 bases short and J 2 bases short, with 16 bases between. The CDR3 loop is CASSPPDGRGNQPQHF. The CDR3 DNA is TGTGCCAGCAGTCCCCCGGACGGGAGGGGCAATCAGCCCCAGCATTTT.

This clone was seen only a few times. V gene TRBV6-5 combines with J gene TRBJ2-7; 11 positions match TRBD2. Germline V gives CDR1 MNHEY, CDR2 SVGAGI. Germline trimming cut 5 bases from V and 3 bases from J; bases unmatched to any gene: 6. The CDR3 runs to 15 residues. In DNA form, the CDR3 reads TGTGCCAGCAGTCCCACTAGCGGGAGCTTCTACGAGCAGTACTTC. The encoded protein is CASSPTSGSFYEQYF.

This sequence joins TRBV25-1 and TRBJ1-1; D unclear. Trimming shortened V by 5 bases and J by 0 bases, and 7 bases separated the two germline ends. CDR3 length: 13 residues. Looked up from germline, CDR1 is MGHDK and CDR2 is SYGVNS. The CDR3 coding sequence is TGTGCCAGCAGTCGCAGTATGAACACTGAAGCTTTCTTT. Translated: CASSRSMNTEAFF.

The chain employs TRBV6-1 and TRBJ1-1; D gene ambiguous. This CDR3 is 12 amino acids long. Germline CDR1 is MNHNS and CDR2 is SASEGT. V shed 5 bases and J shed 4 bases, with 8 bases lying between them. The CDR3 is CASSRTGTEAFF. The CDR3 DNA follows: TGTGCCAGCAGTCGTACTGGCACTGAAGCTTTCTTT.

V is TRBV27 and J is TRBJ2-7, with TRBD2 matching 7 bases. The CDR3 spans 15 residues. The germline V gene encodes CDR1 MNHEY and CDR2 SMNVEV (reference sequence). V lost 3 bases and J lost 1; bases outside the gene matches: 6. DNA for the CDR3: TGTGCCAGCAGTTTCCAAGCGGGACGATCCTACGAGCAGTACTTC. The encoded protein is CASSFQAGRSYEQYF.

The chain is built from TRBV5-4 and TRBJ2-3; D ambiguous. CDR3 length: 14 amino acids. Germline CDR1 is SGHNT and CDR2 is YYREEE (reference sequence). V was clipped by 0 bases and J by 2 bases, with 7 bases between them. CDR3 in amino acids: CASSLGVSTDTQYF. The CDR3 coding sequence is TGTGCCAGCAGCTTGGGTGTCTCCACAGATACGCAGTATTTT.

This clone has a handful of counts. This chain uses TRBV15 with TRBJ1-5; no clear D. The CDR3 has 15 amino acids. CDR1 LNHNV and CDR2 YYDKDF come from the germline V gene (reference sequence). Trimming stripped 0 bases from V and 7 bases from J, with 13 bases between. The CDR3 sequence is CATSRDRVVRQPQHF. DNA of the CDR3: TGTGCCACCAGCAGAGATCGTGTCGTTAGACAGCCCCAGCATTTT.

The chain couples TRBV9 to TRBJ2-6, with D unresolved. CDR1 is SGDLS and CDR2 is YYNGEE in the germline V gene. This CDR3 region has 16 residues. The ends were cut back, 0 bases at V and 0 bases at J, with 7 bases in the middle. CDR3 bases: TGTGCCAGCAGCGTAGATGCAGGCTCTGGGGCCAACGTCCTGACTTTC. Translation gives CASSVDAGSGANVLTF.

As regards this clone: The junction does not match germline at one end; this may be a read error. The V gene is TRBV5-5, the J gene TRBJ2-7; 9 bases match TRBD2. CDR3 length: 17 residues. Germline loops: CDR1 SGHKS, CDR2 YYEKEE (reference sequence). The CDR3 coding sequence is TGCGCCAGCAGCCAAGATTGGGATAGCGGGAGTCTCCACGAGCAGTACTTC. Amino acids: CASSQDWDSGSLHEQYF.

The chain joins TRBV30 to TRBJ2-3, with a tentative D call TRBD2 (5 bases). Germline CDR1 is GTSNPN and CDR2 is SVGIG (reference sequence). The CDR3 is 15 amino acids. Trimming took 1 base from V and 4 from J, leaving 15 bases between them. The CDR3 spells CAWSAKGLMADTQYF. The CDR3 DNA is TGTGCCTGGAGTGCCAAAGGACTGATGGCAGATACGCAGTATTTT.

This clone was seen a few times. The chain joins TRBV5-8 to TRBJ2-7; D ambiguous. The CDR3 covers 13 residues. Per the germline V gene, CDR1 is SGHTS and CDR2 is YDEGEE. Trimming cost V 0 bases and J 3 bases, with 7 bases left between them. Here the CDR3 DNA reads TGTGCCAGCAGCTTGGGCAGGTTCTACGAGCAGTACTTC. It encodes CASSLGRFYEQYF.

The chain uses TRBV7-2 and TRBJ1-2; 7 bases fit TRBD1. The J segment lost 2 bases and the V segment lost 4 bases, leaving 7 bases of the junction unmatched. Germline values: CDR1 SGHTA, CDR2 FQGNSA. This CDR3 region has 15 residues. As DNA, the CDR3 is TGTGCCAGCAGCTCGCACGGGACAGCGAACTATGGCTACACCTTC. Encoded protein: CASSSHGTANYGYTF.